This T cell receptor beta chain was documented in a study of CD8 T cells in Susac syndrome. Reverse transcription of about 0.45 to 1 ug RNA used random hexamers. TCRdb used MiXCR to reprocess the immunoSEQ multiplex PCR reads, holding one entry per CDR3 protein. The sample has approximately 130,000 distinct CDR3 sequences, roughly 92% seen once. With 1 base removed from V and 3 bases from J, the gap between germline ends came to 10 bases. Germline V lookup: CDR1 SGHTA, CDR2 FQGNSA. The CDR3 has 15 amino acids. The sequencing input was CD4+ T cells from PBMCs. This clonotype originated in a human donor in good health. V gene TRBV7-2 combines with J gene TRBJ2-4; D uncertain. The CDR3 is CASSLGGDLKNIQYF. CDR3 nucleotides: TGTGCCAGCAGCTTAGGAGGAGACCTCAAAAACATTCAGTACTTC.